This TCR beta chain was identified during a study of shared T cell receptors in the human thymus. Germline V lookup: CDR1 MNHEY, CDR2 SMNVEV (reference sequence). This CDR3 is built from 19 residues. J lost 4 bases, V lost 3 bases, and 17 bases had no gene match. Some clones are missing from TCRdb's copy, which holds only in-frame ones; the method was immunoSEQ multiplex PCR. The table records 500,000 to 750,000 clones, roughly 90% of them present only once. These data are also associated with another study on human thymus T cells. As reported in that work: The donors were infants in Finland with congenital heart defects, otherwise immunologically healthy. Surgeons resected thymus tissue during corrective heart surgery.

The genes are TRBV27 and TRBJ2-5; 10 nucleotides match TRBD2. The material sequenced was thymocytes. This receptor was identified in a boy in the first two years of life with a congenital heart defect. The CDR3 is CASSLRIGLAAKNRETQYF. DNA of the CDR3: TGTGCCAGCAGTTTGAGGATAGGACTAGCGGCGAAAAACCGAGAGACCCAGTACTTC.